The 25 T cell receptor beta chains listed next were all sequenced from one sample in a study of Graves' ophthalmopathy and Graves' hyperthyroidism. The sequenced template was RNA, covering the TCR beta CDR3 region. An initial RT-PCR round employing HTBI primers preceded a second-round multiplex PCR. TCRdb re-called the multiplex PCR reads with MiXCR, one entry per CDR3 protein. The repertoire holds fewer than 600,000 distinct CDR3 sequences, with around 15% as singletons. Sequenced input: blood. The source of these receptors is a woman aged 25-40 years with Graves' ophthalmopathy.

This clonotype was seen at least ten times. The gene calls are TRBV20-1 and TRBJ2-7; 7 nucleotides align to TRBD2. The V gene end was trimmed by 3 bases and the J gene end by 1 base; junction bases not matched to a gene: 6. CDR1 and CDR2 (germline): DFQATT, SNEGSKA (reference sequence). The CDR3 consists of 14 residues. The CDR3, as DNA: TGCAGTGCTAGTGATCCGGGACTATCCTACGAGCAGTACTTC. It translates to CSASDPGLSYEQYF.

This clonotype showed up many times. The rearrangement links TRBV10-3 to TRBJ1-2, with D perhaps matching TRBD1 (6 bases). The ends were cut back, 3 bases at V and 8 bases at J, with 16 bases in the middle. CDR1 is ENHRY, CDR2 SYGVKD, per germline. This CDR3 region has 14 residues. CDR3 residues: CAISDMTGGDGYTF. The CDR3 DNA reads as TGTGCCATCAGTGATATGACAGGTGGTGACGGCTACACCTTC.

There are many counts of this clonotype. V and J are TRBV11-2 and TRBJ2-4; D is possibly TRBD2 (5 bases). The germline gives CDR1 SGHAT, CDR2 FQNNGV. This CDR3 has 14 residues. V was trimmed by 1 base and J by 3 bases, leaving 7 bases between them. DNA of the CDR3: TGTGCCAGCAGCTTAGCACGGGGCAAAAACATTCAGTACTTC. As protein: CASSLARGKNIQYF.

This clonotype was found a few times. The J gene is TRBJ2-5, the V gene TRBV11-2; 7 bases fit TRBD2. The CDR3 is 15 amino acids. Looked up from germline, CDR1 is SGHAT and CDR2 is FQNNGV. Trimming removed 1 base from V and 4 bases from J; junction bases left unmatched: 6. The CDR3 region has the DNA TGTGCCAGCAGCTTAGTACGAGCGGGGAGAGAGACCCAGTACTTC. Residues: CASSLVRAGRETQYF.

V usage is TRBV20-1 and J usage is TRBJ1-5; no clear D. The CDR3 runs 15 residues. Germline CDR1 is DFQATT and CDR2 is SNEGSKA (reference sequence). V was shortened by 5 bases and J by 5 bases, with 19 bases between the two germline ends. CDR3 in amino acids: CSAGLAGGEYQPQHF. The CDR3 DNA sequence: TGCAGTGCTGGTTTGGCCGGCGGGGAATATCAGCCCCAGCATTTT.

CDR3 loop: CATSDPRVRENTEAFF. CDR3 coding DNA: TGTGCCACCAGCGACCCTCGAGTGCGCGAGAACACTGAAGCTTTCTTT. The chain recombines TRBV15 with TRBJ1-1; D gene uncertain. The CDR3 loop spans 16 amino acids. Germline CDR1 is LNHNV and CDR2 is YYDKDF (reference sequence). V lost 5 bases and J 1 base, leaving 17 bases between the germline ends.

This clonotype was detected only once. This chain connects TRBV6-1 to TRBJ1-2, with D possibly matching TRBD1 (6 bases). Per the germline V gene, CDR1 is MNHNS and CDR2 is SASEGT. The V gene lost 7 bases and the J gene lost 3 bases, with 9 bases spanning the gap. The CDR3 is 12 residues long. The DNA for the CDR3 is TGTGCCAGCACTGCAGGGGACTATGGCTACACCTTC. It encodes CASTAGDYGYTF.

This clonotype showed up many times. The gene calls are TRBV6-2 or TRBV6-3 and TRBJ2-1; unclear D gene. Germline V lookup: CDR1 MNHEY, CDR2 SVGEGT. The CDR3 is 12 residues long. Trimming took 6 bases from V and 6 from J, leaving 9 bases between them. As DNA, the CDR3 is TGTGCCAGCAGGCTTCGAGCCAATGAGCAGTTCTTC. Protein sequence: CASRLRANEQFF.

Ten or more counts support this clonotype. This sequence joins TRBV6-5 and TRBJ1-5, with 8 bases matching TRBD1. With V trimmed by 11 bases and J by 10 bases, 13 bases remained unmatched. Per the germline V gene, CDR1 is MNHEY and CDR2 is SVGAGI. The CDR3 is made up of 13 amino acids. The CDR3 bases are TGTGCCGGACAGGGTTCCCCGAGGGGACCCCAGCATTTT. Its protein is CAGQGSPRGPQHF.

The chain recombines TRBV6-2 or TRBV6-3 with TRBJ2-7; 15 bases align to TRBD2. Losses at the gene ends were 5 bases for V and 7 bases for J; bases not matched to a gene: 9. Looked up from germline, CDR1 is MNHEY and CDR2 is SVGEGT. CDR3 length: 16 residues. The CDR3 protein is CASSRPGLAGGSEQYF. CDR3 coding DNA: TGTGCCAGCAGTCGTCCGGGACTAGCGGGAGGAAGTGAGCAGTACTTC.

A word on this clonotype: It may be a read error: a sequence one base away is much more abundant. The J gene is TRBJ1-1, the V gene TRBV18; D possibly corresponds to TRBD1 (6 bases). Germline-derived CDR1 and CDR2 are KGHSH and LQKENI. This CDR3 is 15 amino acids long. The CDR3 region is CASSPPRGVGTEALF. Written as DNA, the CDR3 is TGTGCCAGCTCACCACCGAGGGGGGTAGGCACTGAAGCTCTCTTT.

The sample holds many counts of this clonotype. V is TRBV6-1 and J is TRBJ1-5; weak D call: TRBD1 (6 bases). CDR3 length: 15 amino acids. Looked up from germline, CDR1 is MNHNS and CDR2 is SASEGT. V gave up 6 bases and J gave up 6 bases, with 18 bases separating them. This chain's CDR3 is CASRAPGEGSQPQHF. CDR3 in DNA: TGTGCCAGCAGGGCACCAGGGGAGGGCAGTCAGCCCCAGCATTTT.

The genes are TRBV6-5 and TRBJ1-5; tentative D call: TRBD1 (5 bases). The CDR3 is 14 amino acids. Germline V gene data show CDR1 as MNHEY and CDR2 as SVGAGI. Between the trimmed V and J ends, which lost 0 bases and 6 bases, there was a span of 9 bases. The CDR3: CASSYSVQGQPQHF. CDR3 DNA: TGTGCCAGCAGTTACTCAGTCCAGGGTCAGCCCCAGCATTTT.

V usage is TRBV7-9 and J usage is TRBJ1-6; D gene ambiguous. Trimming cost V 5 bases and J 0 bases, with 11 bases left between them. There are 16 residues in the CDR3. Germline-derived CDR1 and CDR2 are SEHNR and FQNEAQ (reference sequence). The CDR3 spells CASSPRIPSYNSPLHF. In DNA, the CDR3 is TGTGCCAGCAGCCCGCGAATCCCCTCCTATAATTCACCCCTCCACTTT.

As for this clonotype: A single base separates this from a much larger clone, so it may be a read error. The gene calls are TRBV20-1 and TRBJ2-5; D not resolved. Trimming stripped 4 bases from V and 2 bases from J, with 14 bases between. The germline gives CDR1 DFQATT, CDR2 SNEGSKA (reference sequence). CDR3 size: 14 residues. Here the CDR3 DNA reads TGCAGTGCTACCGGCCGGGTCCCTCAAGAGACCCAGTACTTC. It codes for CSATGRVPQETQYF.

This clonotype was detected only a few times. This rearrangement joins TRBV29-1 to TRBJ1-1; D gene uncertain. Germline loops: CDR1 SQVTM, CDR2 ANQGSEA. V shed 0 bases and J shed 6 bases, with 8 bases lying between them. The CDR3 is made up of 12 amino acids. CDR3 amino acids: CSVEDHRPEAFF. CDR3 coding DNA: TGCAGCGTTGAAGATCACCGACCTGAAGCTTTCTTT.

In this sample, this clonotype turned up a few times. Being one base from a much bigger clone, this may be a read error. The rearrangement uses TRBV12-5 and TRBJ1-2, with D uncertain. Germline-derived CDR1 and CDR2 are LGHNT and FRNRAP. The CDR3 covers 16 residues. V lost 6 bases and J 2 bases, leaving 19 bases between the germline ends. In DNA form, the CDR3 reads TGTGCTAGTGGGGTCGGGAACAGTACACAAAACTATGGCTACACCTTC. This sequence encodes CASGVGNSTQNYGYTF.

At least ten counts were recorded for this clonotype. CDR3 sequence reads: CASSLAQGVGQPQHF. In DNA form, the CDR3 reads TGTGCCAGCAGCTTAGCTCAGGGGGTAGGTCAGCCCCAGCATTTT. The rearrangement links TRBV7-2 to TRBJ1-5; 7 bases align to TRBD1. Trimming removed 0 bases from V and 6 bases from J; junction bases left unmatched: 5. CDR1 is SGHTA and CDR2 is FQGNSA in the germline V gene. The CDR3 length is 15 residues.

This clonotype was observed a handful of times. This chain links TRBV25-1 with TRBJ1-5; D uncertain. V was clipped by 5 bases and J by 0 bases, with 11 bases between them. The CDR3 sequence is 15 residues long. Germline CDR1 reads MGHDK; CDR2 reads SYGVNS. CDR3 DNA sequence: TGTGCCAGCAGTTCCGACGGTAATAGCAATCAGCCCCAGCATTTT. Its translation: CASSSDGNSNQPQHF. The full variable domain, rest sourced from reference TRBV25-1 and TRBJ1-5, is EADIYQTPRYLVIGTGKKITLECSQTMGHDKMYWYQQDPGMELHLIHYSYGVNSTEKGDLSSESTVSRIRTEHFPLTLESARPSHTSQYLCASSSDGNSNQPQHFGDGTRLSIL.

This clonotype was observed many times. The genes are TRBV11-1 and TRBJ1-2, with 7 bases identical to TRBD1. The CDR3 is made up of 16 amino acids. V was pared by 5 bases and J by 4 bases, with 13 bases of the junction left unmatched. The V gene's germline CDR1 is SGHAT and CDR2 FQDESV (reference sequence). The CDR3 DNA is TGTGCCAGCAGCCCAATGGGACAGCTAGAGGGCTATGGCTACACCTTC. This sequence encodes CASSPMGQLEGYGYTF.

The chain has TRBV6-2 or TRBV6-3 and TRBJ2-5; D is uncertain. Germline V lookup: CDR1 MNHEY, CDR2 SVGEGT. The CDR3 is 12 residues long. V was shortened by 0 bases and J by 6 bases, with 5 bases between the two germline ends. CDR3 nucleotides: TGTGCCAGCAGTTACTCCGTAAAGACCCAGTACTTC. Its translation: CASSYSVKTQYF.

Worth noting for this clonotype: A clone one base away is much larger, so this may be a read error. The J gene is TRBJ2-4, the V gene TRBV20-1, with 8 positions matching TRBD2. The CDR3 extends over 13 amino acids. In germline, CDR1 is DFQATT, CDR2 SNEGSKA (reference sequence). This CDR3 reads CSAGGRSKNIKYF. As DNA, the CDR3 is TGCAGTGCGGGCGGGAGGAGCAAAAACATTAAGTACTTC.

This chain links TRBV6-2 or TRBV6-3 with TRBJ1-2; TRBD1 matches 11 bases. The germline V gene encodes CDR1 MNHEY and CDR2 SVGEGT. The junction had 11 bases not matched to a gene; V was cut back by 5 bases and J by 9 bases. The CDR3 is 15 residues long. CDR3 in DNA: TGTGCCAGCAGTAGACCGGGACAGGGGGTTGAGAGCTACACCTTC. Its translation: CASSRPGQGVESYTF.

This clonotype has ten or more counts. The chain uses TRBV20-1 and TRBJ1-1; D ambiguous. The CDR3 contains 11 residues. The germline gives CDR1 DFQATT, CDR2 SNEGSKA (reference sequence). Trimming removed 2 bases at V and 3 bases at J, with 4 bases between. CDR3 coding DNA: TGCAGTGCTAGATGGTACACTGAAGCTTTCTTT. Amino acids: CSARWYTEAFF.

The rearrangement uses TRBV5-1 and TRBJ1-1, with unresolved D. This CDR3 is built from 14 residues. Germline CDR1 is SGHRS and CDR2 is YFSETQ. V lost 4 bases and J lost 2, with 12 bases in between. The chain's CDR3 is CASSPQNTNTEAFF. CDR3 DNA: TGCGCCAGCAGCCCGCAAAACACCAACACTGAAGCTTTCTTT.